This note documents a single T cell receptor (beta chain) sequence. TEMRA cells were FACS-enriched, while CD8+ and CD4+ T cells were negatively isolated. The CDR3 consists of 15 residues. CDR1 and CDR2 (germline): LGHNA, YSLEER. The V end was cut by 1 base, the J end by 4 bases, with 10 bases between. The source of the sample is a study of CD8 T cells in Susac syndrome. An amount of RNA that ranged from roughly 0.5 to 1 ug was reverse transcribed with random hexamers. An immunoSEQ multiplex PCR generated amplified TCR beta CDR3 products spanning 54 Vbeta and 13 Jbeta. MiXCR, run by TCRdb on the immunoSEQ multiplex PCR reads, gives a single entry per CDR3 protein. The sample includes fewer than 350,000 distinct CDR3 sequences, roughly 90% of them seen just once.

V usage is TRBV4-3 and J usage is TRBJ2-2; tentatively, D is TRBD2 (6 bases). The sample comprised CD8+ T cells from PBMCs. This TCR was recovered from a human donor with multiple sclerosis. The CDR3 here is CASSQVRTTTGELFF. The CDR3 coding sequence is TGCGCCAGCAGCCAAGTACGGACTACCACCGGGGAGCTGTTTTTT.